This T cell receptor beta chain was sequenced for a study of siplizumab effects on memory and regulatory T cells. Whole-study results and caveats: Contribution to the alloresponse seemed major for naive T cells, which also seemed more diverse than memory cells.

Clones were read by immunoSEQ multiplex PCR, and TCRdb kept only the in-frame ones, dropping some. The repertoire holds 97,000 or so clones, with approximately 90% as singletons. This clone was seen more than once but under ten times. Its antigen is as yet unknown. The clonotype comes from a human donor in good health. The sequenced sample was CD4+ T cells sorted from blood.

The CDR3 coding sequence is TGTGCCAGTAGTATCCTAATGGGCGGGGGAGGCACCGGGGAGCTGTTTTTT. Amino acids: CASSILMGGGGTGELFF. V and J are TRBV19 and TRBJ2-2; 7 nucleotides align to TRBD2. Per the germline V gene, CDR1 is LNHDA and CDR2 is SQIVND (reference sequence). The trim removed 3 bases at V and 4 bases at J, leaving 11 bases unmatched. This CDR3 has 17 residues.